This T cell receptor beta chain was found in a study of T-cell memory formation after mild COVID-19. Study-wide context: TCR clusters showed largely donor specificity.

Remarks on this clonotype: The antigen is undetermined.

TCRdb reprocessed the 5' RACE reads with MiXCR, giving one entry per CDR3 protein. Of a few hundred thousand distinct CDR3 sequences in the sample, 25% to 30% were seen once. V trimming: 8 bases; J trimming: 5 bases; junction bases outside the gene matches: 7. Germline V gene sequence: CDR1 MNHEY, CDR2 SVGEGT. The CDR3 totals 13 residues. The study's findings and limits: Pre-infection memory held some responding clones, suggesting pre-existing cross-reactive T cells responded.

The sample was PBMCs or a T cell subset sorted from them (not recorded which). This TCR was recovered from an adult woman who had mild COVID-19 (a few samples of this study predate the infection). Cell type and time point are not known. The chain links TRBV6-2 or TRBV6-3 to TRBJ2-7, with 9 bases aligning to TRBD1. CDR3 in amino acids: CASPRTGAHEQYF. The CDR3 DNA follows: TGTGCCAGCCCTAGGACAGGGGCCCACGAGCAGTACTTC.